The 13 T cell receptor beta chains listed next were all sequenced from one sample in a study of spatial heterogeneity in lung cancer (dated by TCRdb to between 2018 and 2021). Library creation used 5' RACE. The sequencing machine was a NextSeq 500. TCRdb reprocessing: public reads trimmed at Q25 with fastp, clones called with MiXCR, in-frame beta chains kept. Entries that share a CDR3 protein sequence are merged under the most common genes and DNA. The sample records about 82,000 distinct CDR3 sequences, around 13% of which are singletons. The ten largest clones add up to about 4.6% of the sample. The sample's time point label is to be understood as: sample taken at primary tumor resection. Without any cell sorting, TCR sequencing was performed on whole RNA extracted either from tumor and nontumor lung tissue or from cryopreserved PBMC samples. The specimen comprised PBMCs, sampled at surgery. These receptors came from a male donor with early-stage non-small cell lung cancer.

This clonotype was counted at least ten times. The chain recombines TRBV29-1 with TRBJ1-1; maybe TRBD1 (6 bases). Germline V lookup: CDR1 SQVTM, CDR2 ANQGSEA. V was trimmed by 4 bases and J by 0 bases, leaving 15 bases between them. The CDR3 sequence is 15 residues long. CDR3 DNA sequence: TGCAGCGTTGTAACAGGGAGACCTATGAACACTGAAGCTTTCTTT. Its translation: CSVVTGRPMNTEAFF. The variable domain in full, completed from reference TRBV29-1 and TRBJ1-1, reads SAVISQKPSRDICQRGTSLTIQCQVDSQVTMMFWYRQQPGQSLTLIATANQGSEATYESGFVIDKFPISRPNLTFSTLTVSNMSPEDSSIYLCSVVTGRPMNTEAFFGQGTRLTVV.

This clonotype showed up just a few times. V is TRBV6-1 and J is TRBJ2-5; TRBD1 is a possible D gene (6 bases). The ends were cut back, 2 bases at V and 2 bases at J, with 15 bases in the middle. Germline V gives CDR1 MNHNS, CDR2 SASEGT. This CDR3 contains 16 residues. The CDR3 spells CASSERAGRGQETQYF. The CDR3 bases are TGTGCCAGCAGTGAAAGGGCGGGCAGGGGACAAGAGACCCAGTACTTC.

This clonotype was detected ten times or more. This chain links TRBV3-1 with TRBJ2-3, with 9 bases matching TRBD1. V was clipped by 2 bases and J by 6 bases; unmatched bases: 12. The CDR3 is 17 residues long. Germline CDR1 is LGHDT and CDR2 is YNNKEL (reference sequence). This chain's CDR3 is CASSQLWSGTGIDTQYF. Written as DNA, the CDR3 is TGTGCCAGCAGCCAACTATGGTCCGGGACAGGGATCGATACGCAGTATTTT.

This clonotype appeared a few times. This chain joins TRBV4-1 and TRBJ1-1; 7 bases are shared with TRBD1. The CDR3 length is 14 residues. Germline CDR1 MGHRA, CDR2 YSYEKL. With 2 bases clipped from V and 10 bases from J, the junction kept 10 bases outside the gene matches. The CDR3 nucleotides are TGCGCCAGCAGCCAATCCGGGACAGCCGGGGGAGCTTTCTTT. Its protein is CASSQSGTAGGAFF.

This clonotype occurred a few times. The chain has TRBV24-1 and TRBJ2-1; 11 bases align to TRBD2. The CDR3 is made up of 14 amino acids. J was trimmed by 9 bases and V by 5 bases; bases with no gene match: 5. Germline loops: CDR1 KGHDR, CDR2 SFDVKD. This chain's CDR3 is CATSGVAGGREQFF. CDR3 DNA sequence: TGTGCCACCAGTGGTGTAGCGGGAGGGCGTGAGCAGTTCTTC.

CDR3 sequence: CASSEIDTYEQYF. The CDR3 DNA is TGCGCCAGCAGTGAGATAGATACGTACGAGCAGTACTTC. This chain joins TRBV10-1 and TRBJ2-7; the D is unclear. V lost 2 bases and J lost 4, with 9 bases in between. CDR3 length: 13 amino acids. Germline values: CDR1 WNHNN, CDR2 SYGVQD (reference sequence).

The chain carries TRBV29-1 and TRBJ1-1, with D uncertain. The CDR3 is 12 residues long. V lost 5 bases and J 1 base, leaving 8 bases between the germline ends. In germline, CDR1 is SQVTM, CDR2 ANQGSEA. DNA for the CDR3: TGCAGCGTTAGGACGGGGAACACTGAAGCTTTCTTT. It codes for CSVRTGNTEAFF.

The sample holds many counts of this clonotype. The gene calls are TRBV4-1 and TRBJ1-1, with 10 bases fitting TRBD1. J gave up 6 bases and V 2 bases, and 6 bases lay outside the gene matches. There are 15 residues in the CDR3. Germline V lookup: CDR1 MGHRA, CDR2 YSYEKL. CDR3 amino acids: CASSQLDRGSAEAFF. The CDR3 nucleotides read TGCGCCAGCAGCCAATTGGACAGGGGGAGCGCTGAAGCTTTCTTT.

V usage is TRBV29-1 and J usage is TRBJ1-1; 10 bases match TRBD1. The ends lost 7 bases at V and 4 bases at J; junction bases unmatched: 6. Germline lookup yields CDR1 SQVTM and CDR2 ANQGSEA. This CDR3 has 13 amino acids. The CDR3 here is CSGGTGVITEAFF. The CDR3 nucleotides read TGCAGCGGGGGGACAGGGGTAATCACTGAAGCTTTCTTT.

In its sample, this clonotype was seen many times. CDR3 loop: CAWRSGRTEAFF. CDR3 bases: TGTGCCTGGAGGTCAGGGAGAACTGAAGCTTTCTTT. The V and J genes are TRBV30 and TRBJ1-1, with D tentatively TRBD1 (5 bases). The CDR3 runs to 12 residues. Looked up from germline, CDR1 is GTSNPN and CDR2 is SVGIG (reference sequence). V was clipped by 3 bases and J by 5 bases, with 10 bases between them.

The gene calls are TRBV23-1 and TRBJ2-1; 10 bases map to TRBD2. TRBV23-1 is an open reading frame whose function is uncertain. The V and J ends lost 3 bases and 2 bases, in that order; junction bases with no gene match: 10. This CDR3 region has 18 residues. The CDR3 sequence is CASSHPRLAGTTYNEQFF. Written as DNA, the CDR3 is TGCGCCAGCAGTCATCCCCGACTAGCGGGCACCACCTACAATGAGCAGTTCTTC.

The chain carries TRBV25-1 and TRBJ1-4; the match to TRBD1 covers 11 bases. Germline V lookup: CDR1 MGHDK, CDR2 SYGVNS. The ends lost 6 bases at V and 8 bases at J; junction bases unmatched: 5. The CDR3 is 14 amino acids. The CDR3 bases are TGTGCCAGCAGGGGACAGGGGGACTTCGAAAAACTGTTTTTT. It translates to CASRGQGDFEKLFF.

The chain recombines TRBV4-2 with TRBJ2-7; 10 bases are a match to TRBD2. This CDR3 region has 17 residues. V trimming: 0 bases; J trimming: 9 bases; junction bases outside the gene matches: 14. Looked up from germline, CDR1 is LGHNA and CDR2 is YNFKEQ. Here the CDR3 reads CASSQDGEGSGRSVQYF. In DNA, the CDR3 is TGTGCCAGCAGCCAAGACGGGGAGGGTAGCGGGAGGTCGGTGCAGTACTTC.